Listed here is a single TCR beta chain. The target of this receptor is not known. The record has no base qualities; no much larger clone is one base away. The library was generated by 5' RACE. Reads for this sample came from an Illumina HiSeq 2500. A second PCR of about 7 to 12 cycles was performed with a sample-barcoded 5' primer and a J-beta primer mix. A unique molecular identifier was introduced onto each TCR beta cDNA molecule by a template-switch 5' adaptor carrying 12 random nucleotides. Each sample yielded at least 3 million CDR3-containing paired-end reads. All of the RNA was converted into first-strand cDNA using the Mint cDNA synthesis kit, with a TRBC-specific oligonucleotide serving as the primer. Following uracil-DNA glycosylase treatment, a first 18-cycle PCR with universal primers M1SS and BC2_uni_R was performed on all cDNA. For the original study's pipeline: For normalization, 1 million high-quality reads were randomly selected from each sample, with every read carrying a distinct molecular identifier. Reads sharing molecular identifiers were discarded rather than binned into consensus sequences. MiTCR, set to a Q25 quality threshold and the strictest error-elimination algorithm, was used for CDR3 identification, clonotype clustering and error correction. A nonparametric unseen species model using Euler transformation provided a lower-bound estimate of total TCR beta diversity. Starting from the raw public reads, TCRdb applied fastp trimming at Q25, assembled clones with MiXCR and retained in-frame beta chains. Each CDR3 protein gets just one entry, which takes the most common genes and DNA from the rows behind it. The V and J calls and clone size come from TCRdb's table, not from the authors' own analysis. The sample yields 1 million or so distinct CDR3 sequences; approximately 25% were counted once. The top ten hold around 0.75% of the sample.

This record belongs to a study of blood T cells in healthy people across ages (dated by TCRdb to 2013 to 2016). Background for the entire study: In model experiments, template switching captured roughly one uniquely barcoded TCR beta cDNA molecule for every two T cells. Using deep sequencing normalized with unique cDNA molecular identifiers, the study measured how TCR beta repertoire diversity changes with age. The donors were split into four age groups: young (average 16 years), middle-aged (roughly 40), aged (over 55) and long-lived (82). Two additional independent replicas of 1 million unique cDNA reads from the same blood draw were analyzed for two donors (one aged 18 to 30 and one aged 80 or older). General study outcomes and caveats: Estimates of total diversity based on one million sequenced T cells were regarded as lower bounds and as underestimates. Compared with the aged group, the long-lived group had more naive CD4+ T cells, fewer expanded clones and increased TCR diversity, suggesting age selection. Bulk unsorted PBMC profiling prevented conclusive comparison of naive and antigen-experienced compartments. Observed TCR beta diversity correlated strongly with the percentage of naive T cells measured by flow cytometry. Observed TCR beta diversity per million T cells fell roughly linearly with age, and a significant reduction was already apparent by age around 36. Because donor CMV infection status was unknown, age-related changes in expanded clonotypes were potentially confounded.

V was cut back by 0 bases and J by 0 bases, leaving a gap of 11 bases between them. CDR1 and CDR2 were assigned from the germline V gene (reference sequence) as LGHDT and YNNKEL. Inclusive of the bounding cysteine and phenylalanine, the CDR3 is 16 residues long. Of the read, only the CDR3 DNA is kept; its 48 bases are in frame from base 1. The donors were some 39 Caucasian individuals from Russia, aged about 6 to 100 years, who were systemically healthy. Each donor gave approximately 10 milliliters of peripheral blood, collected into EDTA-treated Vacutainer tubes. Ficoll-Paque density-gradient centrifugation was used to isolate PBMCs, with at least 7 million obtained per sample. Trizol reagent was used to extract total RNA from PBMCs, with at least 6 micrograms per sample. For every donor, an aliquot of PBMCs went through flow cytometry to measure the percentages of naive CD45RAhigh/CD27high T cells.

These same records also appear under a second study, on T cells of mothers and their children. From that second study: Nine systemically healthy Caucasian individuals served as donors, namely three mothers together with their six children. cDNA synthesis consumed the entire amount of extracted RNA, loaded at roughly 1.5 ug RNA in each 15 ul reaction. In the second PCR, sample barcodes and 2-4 random nucleotides were introduced via the M1S primer. Over 8.5 million TCR beta CDR3 reads were obtained for each mother, and 2.5 million to 3 million reads were obtained for each child. TCR recombination output is similarly shaped by thymic selection in related and unrelated pairs, with a minor effect exerted by inherited differences. Related mother-child pairs always showed normalized repertoire overlap that was slightly higher than in unrelated mother-child pairs, though the difference was never significant. Persistent microchimeric T cell clones were not detected, at a sensitivity of roughly 100 clones per million clonotypes. Deep NGS was used in the study to compare the TCR beta repertoires of mothers and children and to look for features that separate related mother-child pairs from unrelated individuals. The mean age was roughly 36 +/- 4 years for the mothers and roughly 10 +/- 4 years for the children. Libraries were sequenced on Illumina HiSeq 2000 with 100+100 nt paired-end reads after adapter ligation with NEBNext reagents. Mother and child libraries were prepared a month apart and sequenced in separate runs to prevent cross-contamination. Between about 500,000 and 2,300,000 distinct TCR beta clonotypes were identified per donor. Naive TCR beta clonotypes were estimated from low-frequency clonotypes matched to each donor's FACS-determined naive share, without sorting.

This TCR derives from a girl aged 2-9 years in good health. The sample comprised blood. Rearrangement joined TRBV3-1 to TRBJ2-5; the D gene is possibly TRBD2, with 6 bases matching. The nucleotides are TGTGCCAGCAGCCAAGATCCTGGAGGGTACCAAGAGACCCAGTACTTC. The resulting protein is CASSQDPGGYQETQYF.